The 17 T cell receptor beta chains listed next were all sequenced from one sample in a study of cytomegalovirus exposure and HLA in healthy donors. Measured with immunoSEQ multiplex PCR; TCRdb has only the in-frame clones, and not every one. The sample shows 100,000 to 150,000 clones, roughly 89% of them seen only once. What was sequenced was PBMCs. The receptor set was obtained from a woman aged 18-29 years in good health and CMV-seronegative.

This clone was detected only once. This chain uses TRBV29-1 with TRBJ2-5, with 7 bases identical to TRBD1. The V gene end was trimmed by 1 base and the J gene end by 2 bases; junction bases not matched to a gene: 4. CDR3 length: 14 amino acids. Germline lookup yields CDR1 SQVTM and CDR2 ANQGSEA. In nucleotides, the CDR3 is TGCAGCGTTGAAGTGGTCAGGGGGCAAGAGACCCAGTACTTC. Translation: CSVEVVRGQETQYF.

This clone was observed once. The chain uses TRBV7-2 and TRBJ1-2; D might be TRBD1 (6 bases). There are 16 residues in the CDR3. V was pared by 1 base and J by 4 bases, with 16 bases between. Germline-derived CDR1 and CDR2 are SGHTA and FQGNSA. The CDR3 sequence: CASSLGGGRASYGYTF. CDR3 sequence (DNA): TGTGCCAGCAGCTTAGGGGGGGGCAGGGCGTCCTATGGCTACACCTTC.

The V and J genes are TRBV5-1 and TRBJ2-5; D is possibly TRBD1 (6 bases). The CDR3 spans 15 residues. Per germline, CDR1 SGHRS and CDR2 YFSETQ. V was trimmed by 4 bases and J by 5 bases, leaving 18 bases between them. Here the CDR3 reads CASSPEGDTGETQYF. CDR3 sequence (DNA): TGCGCCAGCAGCCCAGAGGGGGACACTGGGGAGACCCAGTACTTC.

The chain has TRBV5-8 and TRBJ2-2, with D maybe TRBD1 (6 bases). The CDR3 loop spans 17 amino acids. Germline CDR1 SGHTS, CDR2 YDEGEE. V was clipped by 4 bases and J by 6 bases, with 22 bases between them. The CDR3 DNA reads as TGTGCCAGCAGCATAACCCACAGGGCTCTTATCCCCGGGGAGCTGTTTTTT. Translation gives CASSITHRALIPGELFF.

This chain's CDR3 is CASSALRGKYNEQFF. The CDR3 DNA is TGTGCCAGCAGCGCGCTCCGGGGGAAATACAATGAGCAGTTCTTC. V usage is TRBV7-2 and J usage is TRBJ2-1, with D perhaps TRBD2 (6 bases). CDR1 SGHTA and CDR2 FQGNSA come from the germline V gene. The CDR3 contains 15 residues. V lost 5 bases to trimming and J lost 4 bases, with 15 bases between them.

This chain uses TRBV5-6 with TRBJ1-2, with 7 bases identical to TRBD1. Germline V gives CDR1 SGHDT, CDR2 YYEEEE. This CDR3 is 14 amino acids long. V dropped 5 bases and J dropped 10; count of bases not matched to a gene: 14. CDR3 bases: TGTGCCAGCAGATTACCCGGGACAGAAGTTTCCTACACCTTC. Translation: CASRLPGTEVSYTF. Supplemented by reference TRBV5-6 and TRBJ1-2, the full variable domain reads DAGVTQSPTHLIKTRGQQVTLRCSPKSGHDTVSWYQQALGQGPQFIFQYYEEEERQRGNFPDRFSGHQFPNYSSELNVNALLLGDSALYLCASRLPGTEVSYTFGSGTRLTVV.

The chain joins TRBV9 to TRBJ2-7; weak D call: TRBD2 (5 bases). V gave up 0 bases and J gave up 3 bases, with 10 bases separating them. In germline, CDR1 is SGDLS, CDR2 YYNGEE. The CDR3 spans 14 residues. The CDR3 DNA follows: TGTGCCAGCAGCGTAGGAGGGAAAGGCTACGAGCAGTACTTC. Translated, it gives CASSVGGKGYEQYF.

The CDR3 reads CASNPQRAITDTQYF. As DNA, the CDR3 is TGTGCCAGCAACCCTCAGCGGGCGATCACAGATACGCAGTATTTT. This chain connects TRBV6-5 to TRBJ2-3, with D possibly being TRBD2 (6 bases). Trimming removed 7 bases from V and 2 bases from J, with 16 bases in between. CDR3 length: 15 residues. The germline gives CDR1 MNHEY, CDR2 SVGAGI.

This clone was recorded only once. The gene calls are TRBV6-1 and TRBJ2-3; the match to TRBD2 covers 9 bases. Trimming took 5 bases from V and 2 from J; bases not matched to a gene: 5. This CDR3 comprises 15 residues. The germline gives CDR1 MNHNS, CDR2 SASEGT. DNA for the CDR3: TGTGCCAGCAGTACACTAGCGGGTATCACAGATACGCAGTATTTT. Translated, it gives CASSTLAGITDTQYF.

This clone has just one count. The chain uses TRBV11-1 and TRBJ2-7, with D possibly TRBD2 on 5 matching bases. The germline V gene has CDR1 SGHAT and CDR2 FQDESV (reference sequence). The CDR3 has 13 amino acids. V gave up 0 bases and J gave up 8 bases, with 11 bases separating them. CDR3 residues: CASSLAREGQQYF. DNA of the CDR3: TGTGCCAGCAGCTTAGCGCGTGAGGGCCAGCAGTACTTC. Complete variable domain (other parts from reference TRBV11-1 and TRBJ2-7): EAEVAQSPRYKITEKSQAVAFWCDPISGHATLYWYRQILGQGPELLVQFQDESVVDDSQLPKDRFSAERLKGVDSTLKIQPAELGDSAMYLCASSLAREGQQYFGPGTRLTVT.

This chain links TRBV19 with TRBJ1-5; 8 bases agree with TRBD1. V was clipped by 1 base and J by 2 bases; unmatched bases: 4. The CDR3 totals 16 residues. Per germline, CDR1 LNHDA and CDR2 SQIVND (reference sequence). This chain's CDR3 is CASSIAGGSGNQPQHF. The CDR3 DNA is TGTGCCAGTAGTATAGCAGGGGGCAGTGGCAATCAGCCCCAGCATTTT.

This rearrangement joins TRBV9 to TRBJ2-5, with a weak D call TRBD2 (5 bases). The germline V gene has CDR1 SGDLS and CDR2 YYNGEE. CDR3 length: 13 residues. Deletions cut 4 bases from V and 5 bases from J, with 12 bases between. The CDR3 bases are TGTGCCAGCAGCCCCCCCTGGGAGGAGACCCAGTACTTC. The encoded protein is CASSPPWEETQYF.

CDR3 in DNA: TGCGCCAGCAGCTTGGAGGGACAGTACCAAGAGACCCAGTACTTC. The encoded protein is CASSLEGQYQETQYF. This chain links TRBV5-1 with TRBJ2-5; 7 nucleotides match TRBD1. In germline, CDR1 is SGHRS, CDR2 YFSETQ. The CDR3 is 15 amino acids. Unmatched junction bases numbered 2, after V lost 0 bases and J lost 0 bases. Looking up the rest from reference TRBV5-1 and TRBJ2-5 gives the full variable domain: KAGVTQTPRYLIKTRGQQVTLSCSPISGHRSVSWYQQTPGQGLQFLFEYFSETQRNKGNFPGRFSGRQFSNSRSEMNVSTLELGDSALYLCASSLEGQYQETQYFGPGTRLLVL.

In DNA form, the CDR3 reads TGTGCCAGCAGCTTGTACGGCGGCGTCACTGAAGCTTTCTTT. Translating gives CASSLYGGVTEAFF. The genes are TRBV5-8 and TRBJ1-1; no clear D. Per the germline V gene, CDR1 is SGHTS and CDR2 is YDEGEE. The length of the CDR3 is 14 residues. V was cut by 1 base and J by 4 bases, with 11 bases left in between.

The rearrangement links TRBV15 to TRBJ2-1; 7 bases line up with TRBD2. Germline CDR1 reads LNHNV; CDR2 reads YYDKDF (reference sequence). The CDR3 runs 15 residues. Trimming cost V 0 bases and J 7 bases; bases outside gene matches: 6. CDR3 sequence (DNA): TGTGCCACCAGCAGAGACTACGGACTAGTTAATGAGCAGTTCTTC. Encoded protein: CATSRDYGLVNEQFF.

This sequence joins TRBV28 and TRBJ1-3, with 7 positions matching TRBD1. Germline assignment: CDR1 MDHEN and CDR2 SYDVKM. The trim removed 6 bases at V and 4 bases at J, leaving 9 bases unmatched. The CDR3 is 15 amino acids. The CDR3 is CASSSHRGGGNTIYF. CDR3 bases: TGTGCCAGCAGCTCCCACAGGGGTGGAGGAAACACCATATATTTT.

V is TRBV4-2 and J is TRBJ2-7, with 14 nucleotides matching TRBD2. V was pared by 1 base and J by 7 bases, with 9 bases of the junction left unmatched. The CDR3 has 17 amino acids. Germline CDR1 reads LGHNA; CDR2 reads YNFKEQ. CDR3 sequence reads: CASSQASGTSGSREQYF. As DNA, the CDR3 is TGTGCCAGCAGCCAAGCCTCCGGGACTAGCGGGAGTAGGGAGCAGTACTTC.